These T cell receptor beta chains were read from a single sample in a study of regulatory T cells in long-lasting Graves disease. MiXCR, applied by TCRdb to the multiplex PCR reads, yields one record per CDR3 protein. The sample includes about 210,000 distinct CDR3 sequences, 15% to 20% of them seen just once. The same sample was also used in a study of T cells in Graves' hyperthyroidism and ophthalmopathy.

This sample comprised peripheral blood mononuclear cells (PBMCs), obtained at new diagnosis, from a patient treated with antithyroid drugs. The receptors derive from a woman aged 25 to 39 with Graves disease. Each CDR3 is given with its conserved first and last residue. Expanded clones are given a class, and other clones once, few, many or no size at all.

many	TRBJ2-2	TRBV19	CASTPQLENTGELFF
many	TRBJ2-1	TRBV20-1	CSASTNEQFF
many	TRBJ2-3	TRBV2	CASSEYGASSTDTQYF
many	TRBJ1-2	TRBV19	CASNSPTANNYGYTF
many	TRBJ2-3	TRBV28	CASSFQAGALDTQYF
-	TRBJ1-3	TRBV15	CATSRDPGTGNTIYF
-	TRBJ1-2	TRBV19	CASKGDRTYGYTF
many	TRBJ2-7	TRBV9	CASSPSGTASYEQYF
many	TRBJ2-3	TRBV27	CASTSGQATTDTQYF
many	TRBJ2-1	TRBV27	CASSRSGQYNEQFF
-	TRBJ1-6	TRBV2	CASTGGTGDNSPLHF
-	TRBJ2-1	TRBV7-9	CASSSEGRGGDEQFF
many	TRBJ2-7	TRBV5-4	CASSLGNRGGIEQYF
few	TRBJ2-1	TRBV7-2	CASSSLAATYNEQFF
-	TRBJ2-1	TRBV5-1	CASSLVAGYVASSYNEQFF
few	TRBJ1-5	TRBV5-1	CASSRDTDQPQHF
many	TRBJ2-7	TRBV14	CASSENYEQYF
few	TRBJ2-5	TRBV20-1	CSAKTSGGQETQYF
many	TRBJ2-1	TRBV12-3/TRBV12-4	CASSSRGGGQKGGYNEQFF
many	TRBJ1-2	TRBV6-2/TRBV6-3	CASSYTGQGYYGYTF
many	TRBJ1-2	TRBV5-6	CASRKGGDSYGYTF
-	TRBJ1-2	TRBV27	CASSLMGDRGTNYGYTF
many	TRBJ2-1	TRBV28	CASSFQGARGGSNEQFF
-	TRBJ2-3	TRBV12-3/TRBV12-4	CATTREFHTDTQYF
few	TRBJ2-3	TRBV5-4	CASSLDTDTDTQYF
many	TRBJ2-7	TRBV3-1	CASTTGTGGPYEQYF
many	TRBJ1-2	TRBV5-1	CASSLDFSDPEFYGYTF
many	TRBJ1-6	TRBV5-1	CASSLEGRRGNYSPLHF
few	TRBJ2-6	TRBV5-1	CASSLVSGAGANVLTF
-	TRBJ2-1	TRBV7-9	CASSLGVAGVNEQFF
many	TRBJ2-7	TRBV20-1	CSAIGLAGGPVLYEQYF
many	TRBJ2-7	TRBV19	CASKYRDSSSYEQYF
many	TRBJ1-1	TRBV15	CATSRVKNTEAFF
many	TRBJ2-5	TRBV7-2	CASSSGVVQETQYF
-	TRBJ1-6	TRBV20-1	CSALPGQGRHF
many	TRBJ2-1	TRBV11-3	CASSSNRGFSYNEQFF
many	TRBJ1-1	TRBV6-2/TRBV6-3	CASSSQQGRTEAFF
few	TRBJ1-2	TRBV9	CASSETGDDYTF
many	TRBJ1-1	TRBV28	CASSLYTGTEAFF
once	TRBJ1-1	TRBV30	CAWTGGMDTEAFF
many	TRBJ1-3	TRBV10-3	CAISARPSDTIYF
-	TRBJ2-5	TRBV28	CASSLYIGQSAETQYF
many	TRBJ1-5	TRBV19	CASSITGQVSNQPQHF
many	TRBJ1-6	TRBV7-9	CASSRTVTDSPLHF
-	TRBJ1-2	TRBV28	CASSLQGAVYGYTF
many	TRBJ2-7	TRBV7-2	CASSRGTVSYEQYF